The clone carrying this TCR beta chain was seen a few times. The antigen is undetermined. The sample is drawn from a study of CD8+CD57+ T cells in acquired aplastic anemia. On the study more broadly: DNA per sorted CD4+ or CD8+ sample ranged about 0.19 to 30 ug, averaging around 3.2 ug. Broader study findings: Overlap between patients and controls comprised just under 30 CD8+ CDR3 sequences.

The V segment lost 0 bases and the J segment 8 bases; nucleotides outside the gene matches: 7. This CDR3 is 15 amino acids long. The germline CDR1 and CDR2 sequences are SGHNT and YYREEE (reference sequence). Using genomic DNA as the template, TCR beta VDJ and CDR3 profiling was carried out. TCRdb processed the reads anew with MiXCR; each CDR3 protein has one entry. The sample consists of more than 250,000 distinct CDR3 sequences, 55% to 60% of them appearing once. This rearrangement joins TRBV5-4 to TRBJ1-4, with 7 bases lining up with TRBD1. Sequencing used sorted CD4+, CD8+, or CD8+CD57+ T cells (not recorded which) from PBMCs. The sequence was collected from a human donor with severe aplastic anemia or a healthy control (not recorded which). The CDR3 spells CASSLGAGGEEKLFF. The CDR3 DNA reads as TGTGCCAGCAGCTTGGGGGCAGGGGGAGAAGAAAAACTGTTTTTT.